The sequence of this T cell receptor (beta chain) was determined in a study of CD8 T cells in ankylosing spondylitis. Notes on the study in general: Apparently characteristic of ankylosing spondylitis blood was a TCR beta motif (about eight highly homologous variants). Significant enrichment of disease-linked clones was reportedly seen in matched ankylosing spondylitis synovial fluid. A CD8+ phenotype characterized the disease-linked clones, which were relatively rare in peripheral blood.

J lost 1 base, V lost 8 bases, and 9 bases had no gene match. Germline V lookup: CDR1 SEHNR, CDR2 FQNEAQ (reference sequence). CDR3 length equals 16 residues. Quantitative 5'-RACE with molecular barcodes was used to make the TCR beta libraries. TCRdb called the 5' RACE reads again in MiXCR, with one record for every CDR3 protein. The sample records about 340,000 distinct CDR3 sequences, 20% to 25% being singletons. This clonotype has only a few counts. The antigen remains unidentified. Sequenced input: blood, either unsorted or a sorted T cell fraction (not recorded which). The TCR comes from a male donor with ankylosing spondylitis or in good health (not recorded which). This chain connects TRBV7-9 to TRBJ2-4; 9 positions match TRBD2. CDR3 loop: CASAGGSGGAKNIQYF. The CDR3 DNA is TGTGCCAGCGCGGGGGGGTCCGGTGGGGCCAAAAACATTCAGTACTTC. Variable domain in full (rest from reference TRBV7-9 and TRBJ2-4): DTGVSQNPRHKITKRGQNVTFRCDPISEHNRLYWYRQTLGQGPEFLTYFQNEAQLEKSRLLSDRFSAERPKGSFSTLEIQRTEQGDSAMYLCASAGGSGGAKNIQYFGAGTRLSVL.